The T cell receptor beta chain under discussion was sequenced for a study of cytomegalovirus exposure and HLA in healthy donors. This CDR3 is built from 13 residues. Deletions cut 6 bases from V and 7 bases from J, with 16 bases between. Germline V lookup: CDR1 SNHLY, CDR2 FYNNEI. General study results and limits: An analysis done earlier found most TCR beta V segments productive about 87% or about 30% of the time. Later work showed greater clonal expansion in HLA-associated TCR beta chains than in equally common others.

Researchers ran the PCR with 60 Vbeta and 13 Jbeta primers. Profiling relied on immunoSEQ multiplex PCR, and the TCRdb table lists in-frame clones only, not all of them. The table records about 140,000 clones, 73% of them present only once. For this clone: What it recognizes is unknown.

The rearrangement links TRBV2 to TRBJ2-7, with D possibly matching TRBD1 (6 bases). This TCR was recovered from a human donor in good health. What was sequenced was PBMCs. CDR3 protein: CASRRDNEGEQYF. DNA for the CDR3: TGTGCCAGCAGAAGGGACAACGAGGGGGAGCAGTACTTC.